This T cell receptor beta chain was sequenced during a study of control samples from healthy donors and cancer patients (dated by TCRdb to 2018 to 2020). V and J are truncated by 0 bases and 6 bases respectively, leaving an intervening sequence of 12 bases. Its CDR3 holds 15 amino acids, cysteine through phenylalanine. The entry retains the CDR3 DNA only, 45 bases that are in frame from base 1. CDR1 LGHNA and CDR2 YSLEER are derived from the germline V gene. With regard to this clone: Its binding antigen is unknown. Base quality data are lacking; no much larger clone is found one base away.

The library was made by the immunoSEQ multiplex PCR assay. This immuneACCESS table, as held by TCRdb, lists in-frame sequences with V and J called but not all clones. Of the missing ones, under half trace to an unresolved V gene in checked studies; the others have no known cause. The sample has 55,000 to 75,000 clones on record, over 75% of them singletons. In total, the top ten clones hold 2% to 2.5% of the sample. The rearranged segments are TRBV4-3 and TRBJ2-4; a weak D assignment points to TRBD1 (6 bases agree). This TCR came from a woman aged 45-60 years with head and neck cancer. The sequenced sample was PBMCs. CDR3 protein: CASSQDLNRVNIQYF. At the DNA level, the sequence is TGCGCCAGCAGCCAAGATTTAAACAGGGTAAACATTCAGTACTTC.